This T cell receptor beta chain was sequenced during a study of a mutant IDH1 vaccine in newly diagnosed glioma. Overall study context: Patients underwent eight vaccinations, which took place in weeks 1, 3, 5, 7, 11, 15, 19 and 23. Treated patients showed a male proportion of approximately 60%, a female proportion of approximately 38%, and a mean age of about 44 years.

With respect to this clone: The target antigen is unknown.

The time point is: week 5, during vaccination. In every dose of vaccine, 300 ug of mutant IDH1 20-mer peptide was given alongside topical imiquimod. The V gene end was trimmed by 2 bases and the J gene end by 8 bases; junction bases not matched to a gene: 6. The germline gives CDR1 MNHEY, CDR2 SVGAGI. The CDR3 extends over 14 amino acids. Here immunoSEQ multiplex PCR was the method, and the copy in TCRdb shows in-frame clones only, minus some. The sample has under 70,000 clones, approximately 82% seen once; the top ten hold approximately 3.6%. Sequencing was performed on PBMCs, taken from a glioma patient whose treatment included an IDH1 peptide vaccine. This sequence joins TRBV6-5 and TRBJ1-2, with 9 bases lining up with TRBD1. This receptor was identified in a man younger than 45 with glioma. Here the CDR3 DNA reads TGTGCCAGCAGTTACGTACAGGGGGCGCGCGGCTACACCTTC. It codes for CASSYVQGARGYTF.